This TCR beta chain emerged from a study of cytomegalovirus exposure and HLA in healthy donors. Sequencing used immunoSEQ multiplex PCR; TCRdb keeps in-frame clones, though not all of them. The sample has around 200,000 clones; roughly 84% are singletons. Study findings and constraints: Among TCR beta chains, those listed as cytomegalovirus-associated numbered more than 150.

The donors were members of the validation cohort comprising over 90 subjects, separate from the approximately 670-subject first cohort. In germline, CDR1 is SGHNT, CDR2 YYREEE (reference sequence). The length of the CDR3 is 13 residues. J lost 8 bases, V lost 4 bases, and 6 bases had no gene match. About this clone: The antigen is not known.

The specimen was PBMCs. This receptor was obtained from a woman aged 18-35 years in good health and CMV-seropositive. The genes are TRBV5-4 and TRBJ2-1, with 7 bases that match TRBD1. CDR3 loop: CASSLTGSDEQFF. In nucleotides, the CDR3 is TGTGCCAGCAGCCTGACAGGGTCCGATGAGCAGTTCTTC.